A single TCR beta chain is shown here with its context. Its target is not known. The treatment was: 19 received Ad26.COV2.S at low or high dose, single or two shots; roughly five received placebo; per-sample allocation not given. The study sampled participants on day 63 after the first vaccine or placebo injection. It was an adult aged 18-55 years in Boston who was the donor. Data came from immunoSEQ multiplex PCR; TCRdb stores just in-frame clones and leaves some out. The sample holds 450,000 to 550,000 clones, 80% to 90% seen once. The data are from a study of Ad26.COV2.S vaccination and SARS-CoV-2 variants. Background on the study: A COV1001 Ad26.COV2.S trial-arm participant provided the sample. Intramuscular Ad26.COV2.S doses were given once or twice, 56 days apart.

Study findings and constraints: The analyses of TCR breadth and depth may have understated the size of total T cell responses.

Here the sequenced sample was peripheral blood, taken in a trial of Ad26.COV2.S vaccine versus placebo. This receptor was identified in a person aged 18-60 years who received the Ad26.COV2.S COVID-19 vaccine or a placebo.

In DNA, the CDR3 is TGTGCCACCAGCAGAGCGCAAGGGAACTATGGCTACACCTTC. Its protein product is CATSRAQGNYGYTF. The chain employs TRBV15 and TRBJ1-2, with no clear D. This CDR3 contains 14 residues. V gave up 1 base and J gave up 2 bases, with 8 bases separating them. CDR1 and CDR2 from the germline V gene are LNHNV and YYDKDF (reference sequence). Based on the CDR3 plus reference TRBV15 and TRBJ1-2, the full variable domain is DAMVIQNPRYQVTQFGKPVTLSCSQTLNHNVMYWYQQKSSQAPKLLFHYYDKDFNNEADTPDNFQSRRPNTSFCFLDIRSPGLGDTAMYLCATSRAQGNYGYTFGSGTRLTVV.